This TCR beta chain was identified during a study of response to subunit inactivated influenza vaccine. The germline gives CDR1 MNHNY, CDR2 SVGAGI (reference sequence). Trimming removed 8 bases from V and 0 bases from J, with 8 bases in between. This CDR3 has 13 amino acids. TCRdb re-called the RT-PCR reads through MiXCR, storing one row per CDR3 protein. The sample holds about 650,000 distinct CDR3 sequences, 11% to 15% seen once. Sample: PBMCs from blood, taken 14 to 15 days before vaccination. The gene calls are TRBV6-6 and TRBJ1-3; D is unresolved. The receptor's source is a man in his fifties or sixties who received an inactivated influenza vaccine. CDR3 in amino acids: CASLTHSGNTIYF. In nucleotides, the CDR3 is TGTGCCAGCTTAACCCACTCTGGAAACACCATATATTTT.